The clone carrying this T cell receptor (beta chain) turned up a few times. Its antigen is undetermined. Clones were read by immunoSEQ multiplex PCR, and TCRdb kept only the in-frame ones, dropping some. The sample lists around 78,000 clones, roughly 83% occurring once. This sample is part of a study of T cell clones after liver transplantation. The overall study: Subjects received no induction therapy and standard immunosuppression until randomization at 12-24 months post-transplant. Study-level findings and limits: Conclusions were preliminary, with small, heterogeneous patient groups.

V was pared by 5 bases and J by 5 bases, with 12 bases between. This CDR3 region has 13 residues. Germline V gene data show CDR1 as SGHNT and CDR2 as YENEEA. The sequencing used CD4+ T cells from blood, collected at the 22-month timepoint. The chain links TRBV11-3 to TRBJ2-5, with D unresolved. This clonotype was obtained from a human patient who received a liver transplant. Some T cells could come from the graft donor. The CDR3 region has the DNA TGTGCCAGCAGCACTGGACGTCGGGAGACCCAGTACTTC. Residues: CASSTGRRETQYF. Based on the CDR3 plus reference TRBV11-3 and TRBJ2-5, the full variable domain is EAGVVQSPRYKIIEKKQPVAFWCNPISGHNTLYWYLQNLGQGPELLIRYENEEAVDDSQLPKDRFSAERLKGVDSTLKIQPAELGDSAVYLCASSTGRRETQYFGPGTRLLVL.